These T cell receptor beta chains were read from a single sample in a study of radiation and T cells in renal cell carcinoma. This table comes from immunoSEQ multiplex PCR, and its TCRdb copy is limited to in-frame clones, with some not included. The sample consists of about 9,300 clones, roughly 65% of them appearing once. The sample consisted of tumor tissue, taken from a patient whose treatment included radiotherapy and nephrectomy. All receptors come from a woman between 50 and 59 years old with renal cell carcinoma. The CDR3 runs from the conserved cysteine through the conserved F or W. D genes are given only for firm matches. Only some rows state a clone size, as once, few, many or a class for expanded clones.

J gene: TRBJ1-1
D gene: NA
clone size: NA
V gene: TRBV25-1
CDR3 protein: CASSVGGIGTEAFF
CDR3 DNA: TGTGCCAGCAGTGTAGGAGGCATCGGCACTGAAGCTTTCTTT

J gene: TRBJ2-1
D gene: TRBD1
clone size: few
V gene: TRBV7-2
CDR3 protein: CASSLVGTGDGEQFF
CDR3 DNA: TGTGCCAGCAGCTTAGTTGGGACAGGGGATGGTGAGCAGTTCTTC

J gene: TRBJ1-2
D gene: NA
clone size: NA
V gene: TRBV7-2
CDR3 protein: CASSLVSYNYGYTF
CDR3 DNA: TGTGCCAGCAGCTTAGTTTCGTATAACTATGGCTACACCTTC

J gene: TRBJ2-5
D gene: TRBD1
clone size: few
V gene: TRBV4-3
CDR3 protein: CASSQETGGLSQETQYF
CDR3 DNA: TGCGCCAGCAGCCAGGAGACAGGGGGCTTGAGCCAAGAGACCCAGTACTTC

J gene: TRBJ2-7
D gene: NA
clone size: NA
V gene: TRBV27
CDR3 protein: CASSLSLRGGSYEQYF
CDR3 DNA: TGTGCCAGCAGTTTATCCCTTAGGGGGGGATCCTACGAGCAGTACTTC

J gene: TRBJ2-1
D gene: TRBD2
clone size: once
V gene: TRBV6-5
CDR3 protein: CASSYSGLDNEQFF
CDR3 DNA: TGTGCCAGCAGTTACTCCGGACTAGACAATGAGCAGTTCTTC

J gene: TRBJ2-4
D gene: TRBD1
clone size: NA
V gene: TRBV2
CDR3 protein: CASRQTGTKNIQYF
CDR3 DNA: TGTGCCAGCAGGCAGACAGGGACCAAAAACATTCAGTACTTC

J gene: TRBJ1-1
D gene: NA
clone size: NA
V gene: TRBV28
CDR3 protein: CASSLSLRLAEAFF
CDR3 DNA: TGTGCCAGCAGTTTATCCCTCAGGCTCGCTGAAGCTTTCTTT

J gene: TRBJ2-3
D gene: TRBD1
clone size: NA
V gene: TRBV28
CDR3 protein: CASSPPDRHTDTQYF
CDR3 DNA: TGTGCCAGCAGTCCCCCGGACAGGCACACAGATACGCAGTATTTT

J gene: TRBJ2-2
D gene: TRBD2
clone size: NA
V gene: TRBV9
CDR3 protein: CASSVDFGSGRLIGELFF
CDR3 DNA: TGTGCCAGCAGCGTAGATTTTGGGAGCGGGAGGTTGATCGGGGAGCTGTTTTTT

J gene: TRBJ2-5
D gene: TRBD2
clone size: NA
V gene: TRBV7-9
CDR3 protein: CASSRGGETQYF
CDR3 DNA: TGTGCCAGCAGCCGCGGGGGGGAGACCCAGTACTTC

J gene: TRBJ1-5
D gene: NA
clone size: NA
V gene: TRBV28
CDR3 protein: CASSPLGPQHF
CDR3 DNA: TGTGCCAGCAGTCCCCTCGGGCCCCAGCATTTT

J gene: TRBJ2-5
D gene: TRBD2
clone size: NA
V gene: TRBV6-5
CDR3 protein: CASSYSASGETQYF
CDR3 DNA: TGTGCCAGCAGTTACTCGGCTAGCGGGGAGACCCAGTACTTC

J gene: TRBJ1-4
D gene: NA
clone size: NA
V gene: TRBV5-1
CDR3 protein: CASSLALTEDEKLFF
CDR3 DNA: TGCGCCAGCAGCTTGGCCTTAACCGAGGATGAAAAACTGTTTTTT

J gene: TRBJ2-5
D gene: NA
clone size: NA
V gene: TRBV5-6
CDR3 protein: CASSLKAPGETQYF
CDR3 DNA: TGTGCCAGCAGCTTAAAAGCTCCCGGGGAGACCCAGTACTTC

J gene: TRBJ2-5
D gene: NA
clone size: NA
V gene: TRBV7-9
CDR3 protein: CASSLAGHRETQYF
CDR3 DNA: TGTGCCAGCAGCTTGGCCGGGCACCGGGAGACCCAGTACTTC

J gene: TRBJ1-1
D gene: NA
clone size: NA
V gene: TRBV4-3
CDR3 protein: CASSQERGARLKAFF
CDR3 DNA: TGCGCCAGCAGCCAAGAACGGGGGGCGCGGTTGAAAGCTTTCTTT

J gene: TRBJ1-4
D gene: NA
clone size: few
V gene: TRBV6-1
CDR3 protein: CASSEGGTNWELFF
CDR3 DNA: TGTGCCAGCAGTGAGGGCGGCACTAATTGGGAACTGTTTTTT

J gene: TRBJ1-2
D gene: NA
clone size: NA
V gene: TRBV6-1
CDR3 protein: CASSEFSVLGGYTF
CDR3 DNA: TGTGCCAGCAGTGAGTTTTCCGTTCTAGGAGGCTACACCTTC

J gene: TRBJ1-1
D gene: NA
clone size: NA
V gene: TRBV5-6
CDR3 protein: CASSLNMNTEAFF
CDR3 DNA: TGTGCCAGCAGCTTGAATATGAACACTGAAGCTTTCTTT

J gene: TRBJ2-6
D gene: NA
clone size: NA
V gene: TRBV7-2
CDR3 protein: CASSLVGIAGANVLTF
CDR3 DNA: TGTGCCAGCAGCTTAGTAGGGATCGCTGGGGCCAACGTCCTGACTTTC

J gene: TRBJ2-7
D gene: NA
clone size: few
V gene: TRBV4-1
CDR3 protein: CASSLGRDSEQYF
CDR3 DNA: TGCGCCAGCAGCCTTGGGAGAGACTCCGAGCAGTACTTC

J gene: TRBJ2-7
D gene: NA
clone size: NA
V gene: TRBV6-1
CDR3 protein: CASRWGSYEQYF
CDR3 DNA: TGTGCCAGCAGGTGGGGATCATACGAGCAGTACTTC

J gene: TRBJ2-7
D gene: TRBD2
clone size: NA
V gene: TRBV29-1
CDR3 protein: CSVEDWATSGGYEQYF
CDR3 DNA: TGCAGCGTTGAAGATTGGGCGACCAGCGGGGGTTACGAGCAGTACTTC

J gene: TRBJ1-4
D gene: NA
clone size: NA
V gene: TRBV19
CDR3 protein: CASSIQVVSEKLFF
CDR3 DNA: TGTGCCAGTAGTATCCAGGTCGTTTCTGAAAAACTGTTTTTT

J gene: TRBJ2-5
D gene: NA
clone size: NA
V gene: TRBV4-2
CDR3 protein: CASSQDRLGETQYF
CDR3 DNA: TGTGCCAGCAGCCAAGATAGATTAGGCGAGACCCAGTACTTC

J gene: TRBJ1-6
D gene: NA
clone size: NA
V gene: TRBV7-9
CDR3 protein: CASSLSGAGQNNSPLHF
CDR3 DNA: TGTGCCAGCAGCTTATCTGGAGCTGGACAAAATAATTCACCCCTCCACTTT

J gene: TRBJ2-7
D gene: TRBD2
clone size: NA
V gene: TRBV28
CDR3 protein: CASSPGLAELYEQYF
CDR3 DNA: TGTGCCAGCAGCCCGGGACTAGCCGAACTATACGAGCAGTACTTC

J gene: TRBJ2-5
D gene: TRBD2
clone size: NA
V gene: TRBV7-2
CDR3 protein: CASSLTSGGETQYF
CDR3 DNA: TGTGCCAGCAGCTTAACTAGCGGGGGAGAGACCCAGTACTTC

J gene: TRBJ1-5
D gene: NA
clone size: NA
V gene: TRBV7-2
CDR3 protein: CASSEELNQPQHF
CDR3 DNA: TGTGCCAGCAGCGAAGAATTGAATCAGCCCCAGCATTTT

J gene: TRBJ1-3
D gene: NA
clone size: NA
V gene: TRBV5-5
CDR3 protein: CASSLGHGLNTIYF
CDR3 DNA: TGTGCCAGCAGCCTGGGACATGGATTAAACACCATATATTTT

J gene: TRBJ2-5
D gene: TRBD2
clone size: NA
V gene: TRBV6-5
CDR3 protein: CASSYSREGLRETQYF
CDR3 DNA: TGTGCCAGCAGTTACTCGCGGGAGGGCCTCCGGGAGACCCAGTACTTC

J gene: TRBJ2-6
D gene: NA
clone size: once
V gene: TRBV5-3
CDR3 protein: CARSSRDPSSGANVLTF
CDR3 DNA: TGTGCCAGAAGCTCCCGGGACCCAAGCTCTGGGGCCAACGTCCTGACTTTC

J gene: TRBJ1-5
D gene: NA
clone size: NA
V gene: TRBV6-1
CDR3 protein: CARPPAPVTQPQHF
CDR3 DNA: TGTGCCAGACCCCCGGCACCCGTTACTCAGCCCCAGCATTTT

J gene: TRBJ2-7
D gene: NA
clone size: NA
V gene: TRBV7-2
CDR3 protein: CASTSPGTSYEQYF
CDR3 DNA: TGTGCCAGCACCAGCCCGGGGACAAGCTACGAGCAGTACTTC

J gene: TRBJ2-1
D gene: TRBD2
clone size: NA
V gene: TRBV14
CDR3 protein: CASSQTVGRVHNEQFF
CDR3 DNA: TGTGCCAGCAGTCAGACGGTGGGGAGGGTGCATAATGAGCAGTTCTTC

J gene: TRBJ1-6
D gene: TRBD1
clone size: few
V gene: TRBV5-1
CDR3 protein: CASSQKGQGGSPLHF
CDR3 DNA: TGCGCCAGCAGCCAAAAGGGACAGGGCGGCTCACCCCTCCACTTT

J gene: TRBJ2-1
D gene: NA
clone size: NA
V gene: TRBV18
CDR3 protein: CASSLASAGDNEQFF
CDR3 DNA: TGTGCCAGCTCTCTGGCCTCGGCAGGGGACAATGAGCAGTTCTTC

J gene: TRBJ2-5
D gene: NA
clone size: NA
V gene: TRBV5-1
CDR3 protein: CASSWRGDQETQYF
CDR3 DNA: TGCGCCAGCAGCTGGCGTGGGGACCAAGAGACCCAGTACTTC

J gene: TRBJ2-7
D gene: NA
clone size: NA
V gene: TRBV5-1
CDR3 protein: CASRPEGNSYEQYF
CDR3 DNA: TGCGCCAGCAGACCGGAGGGTAACTCCTACGAGCAGTACTTC

J gene: TRBJ1-5
D gene: NA
clone size: few
V gene: TRBV7-9
CDR3 protein: CASSLRGDNNQPQHF
CDR3 DNA: TGTGCCAGCAGCCTCCGGGGGGACAACAATCAGCCCCAGCATTTT

J gene: TRBJ2-7
D gene: NA
clone size: few
V gene: TRBV10-3
CDR3 protein: CAISGGPSSYEQYF
CDR3 DNA: TGTGCCATCAGTGGGGGCCCTTCTTCCTACGAGCAGTACTTC

J gene: TRBJ1-4
D gene: NA
clone size: few
V gene: TRBV29-1
CDR3 protein: CSVDVGEKLFF
CDR3 DNA: TGCAGCGTTGATGTCGGTGAAAAACTGTTTTTT

J gene: TRBJ1-6
D gene: NA
clone size: NA
V gene: TRBV7-2
CDR3 protein: CASSLNAFLSYNSPLHF
CDR3 DNA: TGTGCCAGCAGCCTTAATGCTTTTCTCTCCTATAATTCACCCCTCCACTTT

J gene: TRBJ2-1
D gene: NA
clone size: NA
V gene: TRBV5-1
CDR3 protein: CASMNSYNEQFF
CDR3 DNA: TGCGCCAGCATGAACTCCTACAATGAGCAGTTCTTC

J gene: TRBJ1-1
D gene: NA
clone size: NA
V gene: TRBV7-9
CDR3 protein: CASSLQLNTEAFF
CDR3 DNA: TGTGCCAGCAGCTTACAATTGAACACTGAAGCTTTCTTT

J gene: TRBJ2-3
D gene: TRBD2
clone size: NA
V gene: TRBV10-3
CDR3 protein: CAATGGRATQYF
CDR3 DNA: TGTGCCGCCACGGGGGGTCGGGCTACGCAGTATTTT

J gene: TRBJ2-3
D gene: TRBD2
clone size: NA
V gene: TRBV9
CDR3 protein: CANFCGGEGTDTQYF
CDR3 DNA: TGTGCCAACTTCTGCGGGGGGGAAGGCACAGATACGCAGTATTTT

J gene: TRBJ2-7
D gene: TRBD1
clone size: NA
V gene: TRBV19
CDR3 protein: CASSTQTPGTGDYEQYF
CDR3 DNA: TGTGCCAGTAGTACGCAAACTCCCGGGACAGGGGACTACGAGCAGTACTTC